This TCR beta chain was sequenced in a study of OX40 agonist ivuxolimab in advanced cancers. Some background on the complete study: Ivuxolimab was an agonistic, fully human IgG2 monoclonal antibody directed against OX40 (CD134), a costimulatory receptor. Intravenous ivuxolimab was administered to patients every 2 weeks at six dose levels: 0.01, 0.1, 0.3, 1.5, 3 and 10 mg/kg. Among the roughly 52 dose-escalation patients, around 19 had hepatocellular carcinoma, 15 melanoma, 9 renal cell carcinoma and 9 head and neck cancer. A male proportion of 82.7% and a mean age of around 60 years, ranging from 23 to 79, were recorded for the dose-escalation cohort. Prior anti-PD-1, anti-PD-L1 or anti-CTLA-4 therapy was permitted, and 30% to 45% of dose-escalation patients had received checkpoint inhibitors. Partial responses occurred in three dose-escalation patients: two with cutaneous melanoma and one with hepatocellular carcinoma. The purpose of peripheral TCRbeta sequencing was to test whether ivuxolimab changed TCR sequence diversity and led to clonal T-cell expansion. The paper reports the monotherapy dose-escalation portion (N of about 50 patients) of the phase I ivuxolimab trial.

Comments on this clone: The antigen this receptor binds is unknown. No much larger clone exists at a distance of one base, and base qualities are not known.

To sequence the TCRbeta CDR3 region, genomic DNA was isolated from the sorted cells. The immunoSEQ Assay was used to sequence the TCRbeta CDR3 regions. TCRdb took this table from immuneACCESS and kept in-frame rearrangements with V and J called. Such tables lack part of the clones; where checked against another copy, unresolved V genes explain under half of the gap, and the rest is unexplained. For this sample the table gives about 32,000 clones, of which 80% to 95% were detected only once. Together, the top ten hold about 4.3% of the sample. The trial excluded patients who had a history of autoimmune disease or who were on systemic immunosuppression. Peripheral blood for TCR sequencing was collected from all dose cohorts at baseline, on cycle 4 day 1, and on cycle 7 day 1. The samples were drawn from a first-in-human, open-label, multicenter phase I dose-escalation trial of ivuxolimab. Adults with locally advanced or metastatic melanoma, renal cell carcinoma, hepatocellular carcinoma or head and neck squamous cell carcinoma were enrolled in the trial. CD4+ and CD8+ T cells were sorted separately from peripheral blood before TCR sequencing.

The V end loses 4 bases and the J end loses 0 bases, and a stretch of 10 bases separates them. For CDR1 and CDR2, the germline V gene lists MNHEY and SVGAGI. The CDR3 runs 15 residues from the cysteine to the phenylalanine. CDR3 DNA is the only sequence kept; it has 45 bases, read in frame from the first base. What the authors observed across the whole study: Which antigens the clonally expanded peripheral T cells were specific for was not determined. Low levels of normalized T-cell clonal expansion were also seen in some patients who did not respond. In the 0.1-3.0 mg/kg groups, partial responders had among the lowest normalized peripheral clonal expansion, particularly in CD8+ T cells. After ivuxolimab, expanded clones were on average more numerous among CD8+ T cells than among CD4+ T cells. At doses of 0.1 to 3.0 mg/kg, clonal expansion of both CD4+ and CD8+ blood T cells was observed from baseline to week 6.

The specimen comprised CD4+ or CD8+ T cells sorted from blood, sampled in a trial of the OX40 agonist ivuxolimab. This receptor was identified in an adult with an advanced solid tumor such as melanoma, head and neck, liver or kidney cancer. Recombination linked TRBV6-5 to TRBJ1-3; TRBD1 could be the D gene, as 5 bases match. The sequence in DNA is TGTGCCAGCAGTTTGGGACGTTACTCTGGAAACACCATATATTTT. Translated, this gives CASSLGRYSGNTIYF.